This T cell receptor (beta chain) was recorded in a study of T cells after yellow fever vaccination. Template-switching 5'RACE yielded the TCR cDNA; a universal primer site and UMIs were added in the process. A single record per CDR3 protein comes from TCRdb applying MiXCR to the 5' RACE reads. The table lists around 300,000 distinct CDR3 sequences, approximately 4% of them singletons. The CDR3 runs to 15 residues. J lost 8 bases, V lost 3 bases, and 9 bases had no gene match. Per germline, CDR1 LGHNA and CDR2 YSLEER. In its sample, this clonotype was seen many times. Its antigen remains unidentified. General observations from the study: The secondary response was weaker, and its peak arrived faster, on day 5 versus 15.

The source of this sequence is a man aged 18 to 30 who received the YFV17D yellow fever vaccine. The specimen was PBMCs, collected 5 days after the yellow fever booster vaccination. The chain is built from TRBV4-3 and TRBJ2-1; 8 bases are a match to TRBD1. The chain's CDR3 is CASSHLAGGWYEQFF. The CDR3, as DNA: TGCGCCAGCAGCCACTTGGCAGGGGGCTGGTATGAGCAGTTCTTC.